The 12 T cell receptor beta chains below all came from one sample that was sequenced in a study of control samples from healthy donors and cancer patients. Some clones are missing from TCRdb's copy, which holds only in-frame ones; the method was immunoSEQ multiplex PCR. Of under 200,000 clones in the sample, 95% to 96% were seen once. The sequenced sample consisted of blood. These receptors all come from a woman between 25 and 40 years old in good health.

The chain links TRBV29-1 to TRBJ1-1; no clear D. V was cut by 7 bases and J by 3 bases, with 18 bases left in between. The length of the CDR3 is 14 residues. Per the germline V gene, CDR1 is SQVTM and CDR2 is ANQGSEA. The chain's CDR3 is CSARAGYRDTEAFF. CDR3 DNA: TGCAGCGCCCGGGCCGGATATCGGGACACTGAAGCTTTCTTT.

The V call is TRBV5-5, the J call TRBJ2-7, with a weak D call TRBD1 (6 bases). The CDR3 sequence is 19 residues long. The V gene's germline CDR1 is SGHKS and CDR2 YYEKEE (reference sequence). Between the trimmed V and J ends, which lost 1 base and 1 base, there was a span of 24 bases. This chain's CDR3 is CASSLRGQNLRGRSYEQYF. The CDR3 bases are TGTGCCAGCAGCTTGCGAGGACAGAACCTACGTGGGCGATCCTACGAGCAGTACTTC.

The rearrangement joins TRBV5-4 to TRBJ2-1; 7 bases are shared with TRBD1. The CDR3 length is 15 residues. V lost 2 bases to trimming and J lost 5 bases; unmatched junction nucleotides: 7. Germline V gene sequence: CDR1 SGHNT, CDR2 YYREEE (reference sequence). CDR3 region: CASSLPGQPNNEQFF. The CDR3, as DNA: TGTGCCAGCAGCTTACCGGGACAGCCTAACAATGAGCAGTTCTTC. Based on the CDR3 plus reference TRBV5-4 and TRBJ2-1, the full variable domain is ETGVTQSPTHLIKTRGQQVTLRCSSQSGHNTVSWYQQALGQGPQFIFQYYREEENGRGNFPPRFSGLQFPNYSSELNVNALELDDSALYLCASSLPGQPNNEQFFGPGTRLTVL.

The J gene is TRBJ2-7, the V gene TRBV28; unclear D gene. The germline CDR1 and CDR2 sequences are MDHEN and SYDVKM. Trimming took off 7 bases at V and 0 bases at J, with 16 bases between the two ends. CDR3 length equals 15 residues. The CDR3 reads CASKPQPGPSYEQYF. The CDR3 bases are TGTGCCAGCAAACCACAGCCGGGTCCCTCCTACGAGCAGTACTTC.

The chain combines TRBV11-3 with TRBJ2-3; 8 positions match TRBD2. Germline V gives CDR1 SGHNT, CDR2 YENEEA. Trimming removed 5 bases from V and 0 bases from J; junction bases left unmatched: 7. The CDR3 is 16 amino acids. CDR3 sequence: CASSTSSGSSTDTQYF. DNA for the CDR3: TGTGCCAGCAGCACTTCTAGCGGGTCGAGCACAGATACGCAGTATTTT.

The J gene is TRBJ2-7, the V gene TRBV27, with TRBD2 as a possible D gene (6 bases). Trimming pared 5 bases from V and 2 bases from J, leaving 13 bases between. Looked up from germline, CDR1 is MNHEY and CDR2 is SMNVEV (reference sequence). The CDR3 is made up of 14 amino acids. In nucleotides, the CDR3 is TGTGCCAGCAGTAGGGCGGGACTCCCCTACGAGCAGTACTTC. It translates to CASSRAGLPYEQYF.

The V gene is TRBV29-1, the J gene TRBJ2-6, with D unclear. V was trimmed by 4 bases and J by 12 bases, leaving 13 bases between them. CDR1 and CDR2 from the germline V gene are SQVTM and ANQGSEA. CDR3 length equals 12 residues. The chain's CDR3 is CSVVAALGVLTF. The CDR3 bases are TGCAGCGTTGTTGCAGCTCTGGGCGTCCTGACTTTC.

This chain connects TRBV28 to TRBJ1-2; 7 nucleotides agree with TRBD1. V lost 8 bases and J lost 5; bases outside the gene matches: 14. The germline V gene encodes CDR1 MDHEN and CDR2 SYDVKM. The CDR3 runs to 15 residues. Here the CDR3 DNA reads TGTGCCAGCGACGGCGGGCAGGGGGTAGGGTATGGCTACACCTTC. Residues: CASDGGQGVGYGYTF.

V and J are TRBV6-1 and TRBJ1-6; TRBD1 aligns across 9 bases. The CDR3 sequence is 16 residues long. CDR1 and CDR2 from the germline V gene are MNHNS and SASEGT. The J segment lost 9 bases and the V segment lost 4 bases, leaving 10 bases of the junction unmatched. The CDR3 sequence is CASSVRGGTGSSPLHF. The CDR3 coding sequence is TGTGCCAGCAGTGTAAGGGGTGGGACAGGGTCTTCACCCCTCCACTTT.

V usage is TRBV27 and J usage is TRBJ2-3; the D is unclear. The CDR3 is 14 residues long. The V end lost 2 bases, the J end lost 5 bases, and 11 bases lay between the germline ends. Germline loops: CDR1 MNHEY, CDR2 SMNVEV (reference sequence). This chain's CDR3 is CASSLKTFRDTQYF. The CDR3 bases are TGTGCCAGCAGTTTAAAGACCTTCCGAGATACGCAGTATTTT.

The CDR3 bases are TGCGCCAGCAGCGCTGGGACAACCTACGAGCAGTACTTC. It specifies CASSAGTTYEQYF. The rearrangement joins TRBV5-1 to TRBJ2-7; possible D gene TRBD1, 6 bases. Per the germline V gene, CDR1 is SGHRS and CDR2 is YFSETQ. This CDR3 region has 13 residues. Trimming took off 4 bases at V and 2 bases at J, with 10 bases between the two ends. The full variable domain, with the rest looked up from reference TRBV5-1 and TRBJ2-7, is KAGVTQTPRYLIKTRGQQVTLSCSPISGHRSVSWYQQTPGQGLQFLFEYFSETQRNKGNFPGRFSGRQFSNSRSEMNVSTLELGDSALYLCASSAGTTYEQYFGPGTRLTVT.

The chain is built from TRBV15 and TRBJ1-3, with D maybe TRBD1 (6 bases). Germline V lookup: CDR1 LNHNV, CDR2 YYDKDF (reference sequence). V lost 8 bases and J 0 bases, leaving 17 bases between the germline ends. The CDR3 loop spans 16 amino acids. CDR3 DNA sequence: TGTGCCACCTCGTGGGGACAAGGCTTCTCTGGAAACACCATATATTTT. As protein: CATSWGQGFSGNTIYF. Supplemented by reference TRBV15 and TRBJ1-3, the full variable domain reads DAMVIQNPRYQVTQFGKPVTLSCSQTLNHNVMYWYQQKSSQAPKLLFHYYDKDFNNEADTPDNFQSRRPNTSFCFLDIRSPGLGDTAMYLCATSWGQGFSGNTIYFGEGSWLTVV.